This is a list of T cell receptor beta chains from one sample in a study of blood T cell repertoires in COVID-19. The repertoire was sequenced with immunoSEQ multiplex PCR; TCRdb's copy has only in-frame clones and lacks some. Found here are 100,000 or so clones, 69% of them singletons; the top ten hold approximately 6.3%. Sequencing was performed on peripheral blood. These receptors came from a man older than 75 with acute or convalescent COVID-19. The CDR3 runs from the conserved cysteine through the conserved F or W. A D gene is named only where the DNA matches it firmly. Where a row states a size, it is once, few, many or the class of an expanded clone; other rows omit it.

CASSFPPPVNEQFF TGTGCCAGCAGCTTTCCTCCCCCGGTGAATGAGCAGTTCTTC TRBJ2-1 few 14 . TRBV14
CASSLHGSGTDTQYF TGTGCCAGCAGCCTCCATGGTAGCGGCACAGATACGCAGTATTTT TRBJ2-3 . 15 . TRBV7-9
CASSSGAYEQYF TGTGCCAGCAGTTCGGGGGCCTACGAGCAGTACTTC TRBJ2-7 few 12 . TRBV28
CAGSLSQTLGQYF TGTGCCGGCAGTTTATCCCAGACCCTAGGGCAGTACTTC TRBJ2-7 . 13 . TRBV28
CATSPKLFLNSGNTIYF TGTGCCACCAGTCCCAAACTTTTCTTAAACTCTGGAAACACCATATATTTT TRBJ1-3 . 17 . TRBV15
CASSGSSSGRGEQFF TGTGCCAGCAGTGGTAGTAGTAGCGGGAGGGGTGAGCAGTTCTTC TRBJ2-1 . 15 TRBD2 TRBV2
CATSDLHGDSPRETQYF TGTGCCACCAGTGATTTGCATGGTGACTCGCCACGGGAGACCCAGTACTTC TRBJ2-5 . 17 . TRBV24-1
CASSIWEADQPQHF TGTGCCAGTAGTATTTGGGAGGCGGATCAGCCCCAGCATTTT TRBJ1-5 . 14 . TRBV19
CASTKTGRGDEQFF TGTGCCAGCACAAAAACGGGACGGGGGGATGAGCAGTTCTTC TRBJ2-1 few 14 TRBD2 TRBV27
CASSYGGSYEQYF TGTGCCAGCAGTTATGGGGGGTCCTACGAGCAGTACTTC TRBJ2-7 . 13 . TRBV6-1
CASSFRREAFF TGTGCCAGCAGCTTTAGGCGGGAAGCTTTCTTT TRBJ1-1 once 11 . TRBV6-5
CASSILDREIGAFF TGCGCCAGCAGCATTCTTGACAGGGAAATAGGAGCTTTCTTT TRBJ1-1 . 14 TRBD1 TRBV5-1
CASSLNTGGFNGYTF TGTGCCAGCAGTTTAAACACAGGGGGCTTTAATGGCTACACCTTC TRBJ1-2 . 15 TRBD1 TRBV28
CSVGNGAGYTF TGCAGCGTTGGAAATGGGGCTGGCTACACCTTC TRBJ1-2 . 11 . TRBV29-1
CASSEVGTDYPYEQYF TGTGCCAGCAGCGAAGTCGGAACCGACTACCCATACGAGCAGTACTTC TRBJ2-7 . 16 . TRBV4-2
CASSPITGNTEAFF TGTGCCAGCAGCCCAATTACAGGGAACACTGAAGCTTTCTTT TRBJ1-1 once 14 . TRBV5-5
CASRGRDRDTEQFF TGTGCCAGCCGGGGCAGGGACAGGGATACTGAGCAGTTCTTC TRBJ2-1 . 14 TRBD1 TRBV7-9
CASSREGMRNTIYF TGCGCCAGCAGTCGAGAGGGTATGAGAAACACCATATATTTT TRBJ1-3 . 14 . TRBV5-1
CASSLIPRDRQETQYF TGCGCCAGCAGCTTGATTCCCCGGGACAGGCAAGAGACCCAGTACTTC TRBJ2-5 . 16 TRBD1 TRBV5-1
CSASRGPTEAFF TGCAGCGCCTCCAGGGGGCCCACTGAAGCTTTCTTT TRBJ1-1 . 12 TRBD1 TRBV29-1
CASSGLAGLTQYF TGTGCCAGCAGTGGACTAGCGGGACTGACCCAGTACTTC TRBJ2-5 . 13 TRBD2 TRBV27
CASSWTGPSTDTQYF TGCGCCAGCAGCTGGACAGGCCCTAGCACAGATACGCAGTATTTT TRBJ2-3 . 15 TRBD1 TRBV4-1
CASSLGALGDQPQHF TGTGCCAGCAGTCTGGGGGCTCTGGGGGATCAGCCCCAGCATTTT TRBJ1-5 . 15 . TRBV7-8
CASSPGQGQETQYF TGTGCCAGCTCACCGGGACAGGGACAAGAGACCCAGTACTTC TRBJ2-5 . 14 TRBD1 TRBV18
CASSSGQLATNEKLFF TGTGCCAGCAGTTCCGGACAGCTTGCAACTAATGAAAAACTGTTTTTT TRBJ1-4 . 16 . TRBV6-2/TRBV6-3
CASSLQGAKGEKLFF TGTGCCAGCTCACTACAGGGGGCGAAAGGTGAAAAACTGTTTTTT TRBJ1-4 . 15 TRBD1 TRBV18
CASSMGGSAYNEQFF TGTGCCAGTAGTATGGGCGGGAGCGCTTACAATGAGCAGTTCTTC TRBJ2-1 few 15 TRBD2 TRBV19
CASSGDRGHIPYSNQPQHF TGTGCCAGCAGTGGGGACAGGGGGCACATTCCTTATAGCAATCAGCCCCAGCATTTT TRBJ1-5 few 19 TRBD1 TRBV11-3